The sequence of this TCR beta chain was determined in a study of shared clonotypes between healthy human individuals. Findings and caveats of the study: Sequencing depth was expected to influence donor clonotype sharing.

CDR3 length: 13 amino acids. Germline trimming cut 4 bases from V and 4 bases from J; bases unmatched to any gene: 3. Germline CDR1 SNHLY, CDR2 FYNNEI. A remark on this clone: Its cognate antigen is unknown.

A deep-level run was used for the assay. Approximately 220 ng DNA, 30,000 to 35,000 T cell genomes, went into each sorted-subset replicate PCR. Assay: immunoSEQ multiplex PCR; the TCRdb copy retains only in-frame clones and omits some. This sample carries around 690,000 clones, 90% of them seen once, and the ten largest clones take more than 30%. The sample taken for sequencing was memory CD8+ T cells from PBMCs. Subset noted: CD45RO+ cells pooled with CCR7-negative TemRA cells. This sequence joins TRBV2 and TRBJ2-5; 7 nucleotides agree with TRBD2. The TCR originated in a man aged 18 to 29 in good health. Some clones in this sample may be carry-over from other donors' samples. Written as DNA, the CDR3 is TGTGCCAGCAGTGCGGAGCGGGGAGAGACCCAGTACTTC. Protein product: CASSAERGETQYF. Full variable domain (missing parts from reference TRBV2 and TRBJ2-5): EPEVTQTPSHQVTQMGQEVILRCVPISNHLYFYWYRQILGQKVEFLVSFYNNEISEKSEIFDDQFSVERPDGSNFTLKIRSTKLEDSAMYFCASSAERGETQYFGPGTRLLVL.